The T cell receptor beta chain described here comes from a study of cytomegalovirus exposure and HLA in healthy donors. Study-level results: Immune exposure information comprised only CMV serostatus.

Concerning this clone itself: The antigen is unknown.

Use of 60 Vbeta and 13 Jbeta primers characterized the PCR. Libraries were prepared by immunoSEQ multiplex PCR; TCRdb keeps only in-frame clonotypes and omits some of them. The sample consists of roughly 220,000 clones, 82% of them appearing once. Sequenced sample: PBMCs. The sequence came from a woman aged 40 to 50 in good health and CMV-seronegative.

The CDR3 loop is CASSQAGGSYEQYF. The CDR3 DNA is TGTGCCAGCAGCCAAGCGGGAGGATCCTACGAGCAGTACTTC. The rearrangement links TRBV4-2 to TRBJ2-7, with 7 nucleotides matching TRBD2. The V gene's germline CDR1 is LGHNA and CDR2 YNFKEQ. CDR3 length: 14 amino acids. With V trimmed by 1 base and J by 1 base, 1 base remained unmatched.